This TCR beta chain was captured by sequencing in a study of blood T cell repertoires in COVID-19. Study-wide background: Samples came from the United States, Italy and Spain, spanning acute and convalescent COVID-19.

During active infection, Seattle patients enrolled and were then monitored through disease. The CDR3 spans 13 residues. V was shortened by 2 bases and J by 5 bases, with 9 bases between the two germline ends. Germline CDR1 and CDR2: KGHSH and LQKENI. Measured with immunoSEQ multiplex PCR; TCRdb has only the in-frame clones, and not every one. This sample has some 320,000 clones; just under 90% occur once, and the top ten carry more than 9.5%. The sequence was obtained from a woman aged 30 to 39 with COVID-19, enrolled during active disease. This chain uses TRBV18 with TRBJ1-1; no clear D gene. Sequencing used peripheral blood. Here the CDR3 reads CASSPTGLTEAFF. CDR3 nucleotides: TGTGCCAGCTCACCAACTGGGCTAACTGAAGCTTTCTTT.